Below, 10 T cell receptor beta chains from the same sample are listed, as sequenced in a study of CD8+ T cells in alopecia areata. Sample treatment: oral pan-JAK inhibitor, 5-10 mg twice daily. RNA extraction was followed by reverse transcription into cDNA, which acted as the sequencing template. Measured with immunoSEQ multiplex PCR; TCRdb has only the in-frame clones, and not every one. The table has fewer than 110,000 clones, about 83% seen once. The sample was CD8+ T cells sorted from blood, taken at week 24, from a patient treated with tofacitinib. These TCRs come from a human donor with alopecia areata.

The CDR3 DNA reads TGTGCCAGCAGACATGGACACCTCTACAATGAGCAGTTCTTC. This translates into CASRHGHLYNEQFF. The rearrangement uses TRBV11-2 and TRBJ2-1; D is possibly TRBD1 (5 bases). There are 14 residues in the CDR3. Germline loops: CDR1 SGHAT, CDR2 FQNNGV. With 6 bases removed from V and 3 bases from J, the gap between germline ends came to 12 bases.

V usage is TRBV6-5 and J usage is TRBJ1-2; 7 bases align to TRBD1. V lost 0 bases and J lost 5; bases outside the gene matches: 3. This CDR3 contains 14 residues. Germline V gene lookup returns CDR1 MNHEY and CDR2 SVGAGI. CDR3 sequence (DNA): TGTGCCAGCAGTTACTCGACAGGGCTGTATGGCTACACCTTC. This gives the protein CASSYSTGLYGYTF.

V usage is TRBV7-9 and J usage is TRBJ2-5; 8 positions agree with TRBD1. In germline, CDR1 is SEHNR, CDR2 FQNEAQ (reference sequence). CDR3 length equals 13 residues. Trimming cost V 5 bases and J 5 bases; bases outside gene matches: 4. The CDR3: CASSARDRETQYF. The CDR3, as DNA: TGTGCCAGCAGCGCCCGGGACAGGGAGACCCAGTACTTC.

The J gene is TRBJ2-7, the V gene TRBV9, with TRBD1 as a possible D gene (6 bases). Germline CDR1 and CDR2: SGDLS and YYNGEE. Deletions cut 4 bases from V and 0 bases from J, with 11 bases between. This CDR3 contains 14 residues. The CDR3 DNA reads TGTGCCAGCAGCCCACAGGGAGACTCCTACGAGCAGTACTTC. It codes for CASSPQGDSYEQYF.

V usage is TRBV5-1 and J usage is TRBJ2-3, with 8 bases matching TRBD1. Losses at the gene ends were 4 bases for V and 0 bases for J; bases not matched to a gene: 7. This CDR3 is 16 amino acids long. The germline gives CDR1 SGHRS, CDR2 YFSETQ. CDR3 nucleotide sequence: TGCGCCAGCAGCGCCGGGACAGGAGCTAGCACAGATACGCAGTATTTT. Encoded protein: CASSAGTGASTDTQYF.

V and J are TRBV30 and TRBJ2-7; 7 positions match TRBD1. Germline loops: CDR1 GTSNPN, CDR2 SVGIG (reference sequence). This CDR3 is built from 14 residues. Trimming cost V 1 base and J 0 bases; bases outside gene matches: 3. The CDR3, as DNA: TGTGCCTGGAGTGGATGGGACAGCTCCTACGAGCAGTACTTC. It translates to CAWSGWDSSYEQYF.

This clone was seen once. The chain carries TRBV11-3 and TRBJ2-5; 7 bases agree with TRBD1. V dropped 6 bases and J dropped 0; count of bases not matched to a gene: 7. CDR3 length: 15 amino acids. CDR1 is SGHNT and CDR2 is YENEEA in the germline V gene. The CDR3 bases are TGTGCCAGCAGTCTAGAGGGGGCTTACCAAGAGACCCAGTACTTC. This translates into CASSLEGAYQETQYF.

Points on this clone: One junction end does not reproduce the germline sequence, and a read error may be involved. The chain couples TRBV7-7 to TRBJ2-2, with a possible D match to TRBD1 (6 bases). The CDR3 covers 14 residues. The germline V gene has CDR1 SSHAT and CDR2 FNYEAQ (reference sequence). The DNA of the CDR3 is TGTGCTAGCAGCTTGGAGAGGGGGTCCGGGGAGCTGTTTTTT. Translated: CASSLERGSGELFF. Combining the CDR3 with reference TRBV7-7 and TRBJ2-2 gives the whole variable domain GAGVSQSPRYKVTKRGQDVTLRCDPISSHATLYWYQQALGQGPEFLTYFNYEAQPDKSGLPSDRFSAERPEGSISTLTIQRTEQRDSAMYRCASSLERGSGELFFGEGSRLTVL.

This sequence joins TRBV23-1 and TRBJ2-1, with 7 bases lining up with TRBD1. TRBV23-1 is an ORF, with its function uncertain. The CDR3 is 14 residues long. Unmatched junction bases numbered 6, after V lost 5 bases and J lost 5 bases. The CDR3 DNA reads TGCGCCAGCAGTGCGACAGGGTGGGACAATGAGCAGTTCTTC. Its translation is CASSATGWDNEQFF.

This chain's CDR3 is CASSLGDLTSSYEQYF. CDR3 nucleotide sequence: TGTGCCAGCAGCTTAGGGGACCTTACGAGCTCCTACGAGCAGTACTTC. V is TRBV7-2 and J is TRBJ2-7; tentatively, D is TRBD1 or TRBD2 (5 bases each). Germline CDR1 reads SGHTA; CDR2 reads FQGNSA. V dropped 1 base and J dropped 0 bases, with 13 bases sitting between them. The CDR3 is made up of 16 amino acids.